A selection of T cell receptor beta chains follows, all from one sample in a study of shared clonotypes between healthy human individuals. The repertoire was sequenced with immunoSEQ multiplex PCR; TCRdb's copy has only in-frame clones and lacks some. The data show about 600,000 clones, 98% seen once. The sequenced sample consisted of naive CD8+ T cells sorted from blood. These receptors were collected from a young man in good health. CDR3s include the opening cysteine and the closing phenylalanine or tryptophan. A D gene is named only where the DNA matches it firmly. Some rows have no size entry. The others give once, few or many, or a class for an expanded clone.

>TRBJ2-5|TRBV7-9|-|-
CASSFSVETQYF
TGTGCCAGCAGCTTTTCGGTAGAGACCCAGTACTTC
>TRBJ2-5|TRBV6-1|-|-
CASSEEPAAETQYF
TGTGCCAGCAGTGAAGAGCCCGCCGCGGAGACCCAGTACTTC
>TRBJ1-2|TRBV5-4|-|-
CASSSEGRTYGYTF
TGTGCCAGCAGCTCGGAGGGGCGGACTTATGGCTACACCTTC
>TRBJ1-4|TRBV9|-|TRBD1
CASSEGGSANEKLFF
TGTGCCAGCAGCGAAGGGGGCTCGGCTAATGAAAAACTGTTTTTT
>TRBJ2-7|TRBV11-2|-|TRBD2
CASSLDQGLARYEQYF
TGTGCCAGCAGCTTAGATCAGGGACTAGCGCGGTACGAGCAGTACTTC
>TRBJ2-7|TRBV28|-|TRBD1
CASSGDRTYEQYF
TGTGCCAGCAGTGGGGACAGAACCTACGAGCAGTACTTC
>TRBJ1-1|TRBV4-1|-|TRBD1
CASSHSQGAGEAFF
TGCGCCAGCAGCCACTCACAGGGGGCAGGTGAAGCTTTCTTT
>TRBJ1-2|TRBV4-3|-|-
CASSQERERGIGYGYTF
TGCGCCAGCAGCCAAGAGAGGGAGAGGGGGATCGGCTATGGCTACACCTTC
>TRBJ1-1|TRBV29-1|-|-
CSVEDLVGTEAFF
TGCAGCGTTGAAGATTTGGTAGGGACCGAGGCTTTCTTT
>TRBJ2-2|TRBV27|-|-
CASKNTGELFF
TGTGCCAGCAAGAACACCGGGGAGCTGTTTTTT
>TRBJ1-1|TRBV15|-|TRBD1
CATSINRGGNTEAFF
TGTGCCACCAGCATTAACAGGGGAGGGAACACTGAAGCTTTCTTT
>TRBJ2-7|TRBV4-2|once|-
CASSQEPDGYEQYF
TGTGCCAGCAGCCAAGAGCCGGACGGATACGAGCAGTACTTC
>TRBJ1-2|TRBV29-1|once|-
CSVPRGELNYGYTF
TGCAGCGTCCCGAGGGGGGAACTTAACTATGGCTACACCTTC
>TRBJ1-2|TRBV28|-|-
CASSPPPGAGWLNGYTF
TGTGCCAGCAGTCCACCCCCGGGAGCAGGCTGGCTAAATGGCTACACCTTC
>TRBJ1-5|TRBV9|-|-
CASSPGGDSNQPQHF
TGTGCCAGCAGCCCGGGGGGGGATAGCAATCAGCCCCAGCATTTT
>TRBJ2-7|TRBV10-1|-|-
CASSEGYEQYF
TGCGCCAGCAGTGAGGGCTACGAGCAGTACTTC
>TRBJ2-5|TRBV2|-|TRBD2
CASSAGLLAGAGRETQYF
TGTGCCAGCAGCGCGGGATTACTAGCGGGGGCGGGAAGGGAGACCCAGTACTTC
>TRBJ2-3|TRBV6-5|once|-
CASSYGHYDTQYF
TGTGCCAGCAGTTACGGGCACTACGATACGCAGTATTTT
>TRBJ2-7|TRBV6-6|-|-
CASNYGAGSYEQYF
TGTGCCAGCAACTATGGAGCAGGTAGCTACGAGCAGTACTTC
>TRBJ2-1|TRBV6-5|-|-
CASSYSSWDEQFF
TGTGCCAGCAGTTACTCGTCGTGGGATGAGCAGTTCTTC
>TRBJ1-4|TRBV5-1|-|-
CASSLEGRLNEKLFF
TGCGCCAGCAGCTTGGAGGGACGGCTTAATGAAAAACTGTTTTTT
>TRBJ2-7|TRBV13|-|-
CASAPVSPYEQYF
TGTGCCAGCGCCCCCGTTTCCCCCTACGAGCAGTACTTC
>TRBJ2-7|TRBV11-2|-|-
CASSIQGQYSYEQYF
TGTGCCAGCAGCATACAAGGACAGTACTCCTACGAGCAGTACTTC
>TRBJ1-5|TRBV6-1|-|-
CASSDPNRDQPQHF
TGTGCCAGCAGTGATCCGAATCGGGATCAGCCCCAGCATTTT
>TRBJ2-5|TRBV5-6|-|-
CASSLVSWQVQETQYF
TGTGCCAGCAGCTTGGTGAGTTGGCAGGTCCAAGAGACCCAGTACTTC
>TRBJ2-7|TRBV27|once|TRBD2
CASSSPTPLAGNSYEQYF
TGTGCCAGCAGTTCGCCCACGCCACTAGCGGGAAACTCCTACGAGCAGTACTTC
>TRBJ2-1|TRBV27|once|TRBD1
CASSRQGVGNEQFF
TGTGCCAGCAGTCGACAGGGGGTGGGCAATGAGCAGTTCTTC
>TRBJ2-3|TRBV27|-|-
CASSSGVSTDTQYF
TGTGCCAGCAGTTCAGGGGTCAGCACAGATACGCAGTATTTT
>TRBJ2-7|TRBV27|-|TRBD1
CASSLLGQGAYEQYF
TGTGCCAGCAGTTTACTGGGACAGGGAGCCTACGAGCAGTACTTC
>TRBJ2-7|TRBV25-1|once|TRBD2
CASSISGRAYEQYF
TGTGCCAGCAGTATAAGCGGGAGAGCATACGAGCAGTACTTC
>TRBJ2-7|TRBV4-3|-|TRBD1
CASSLRDRHYEQYF
TGCGCCAGCAGCCTCCGGGACAGACACTACGAGCAGTACTTC
>TRBJ2-1|TRBV4-1|-|-
CASSQEGNYNEQFF
TGCGCCAGCAGCCAAGAAGGAAACTACAATGAGCAGTTCTTC
>TRBJ1-2|TRBV29-1|once|TRBD1
CSVEGTQGAPGYTF
TGCAGCGTTGAGGGAACACAGGGGGCGCCCGGCTACACCTTC
>TRBJ2-7|TRBV30|-|-
CAWSLGTVWEQYF
TGTGCCTGGAGTCTCGGGACTGTCTGGGAGCAGTACTTC
>TRBJ2-7|TRBV7-2|-|-
CASSLGWTPRNYEQYF
TGTGCCAGCAGCTTAGGGTGGACACCCAGGAACTACGAGCAGTACTTC
>TRBJ2-5|TRBV7-6|-|-
CASSLGVVEGQETQYF
TGTGCCAGCAGCTTAGGGGTCGTTGAGGGTCAAGAGACCCAGTACTTC
>TRBJ2-2|TRBV14|few|-
CASRPGGTGELFF
TGTGCCAGCAGGCCCGGAGGCACCGGGGAGCTGTTTTTT
>TRBJ2-1|TRBV15|-|-
CATSKGVYNEQFF
TGTGCCACCAGCAAGGGGGTCTACAATGAGCAGTTCTTC
>TRBJ2-7|TRBV6-5|-|-
CASSVIHSYEQYF
TGTGCCAGCAGCGTTATTCACAGCTACGAGCAGTACTTC
>TRBJ2-7|TRBV27|-|-
CASSFGGTYEQYF
TGTGCCAGCAGTTTTGGGGGCACCTACGAGCAGTACTTC
>TRBJ2-7|TRBV5-1|-|TRBD1
CASSFNQGEVSYEQYF
TGCGCCAGCAGCTTTAACCAGGGGGAAGTGTCCTACGAGCAGTACTTC
>TRBJ2-1|TRBV6-1|-|TRBD2
CASRLAAYNEQFF
TGTGCCAGTAGACTAGCGGCCTACAATGAGCAGTTCTTC
>TRBJ2-7|TRBV29-1|-|TRBD1
CSVTTGREQYF
TGCAGCGTTACGACAGGGCGAGAGCAGTACTTC
>TRBJ1-1|TRBV14|-|-
CASSIEQGMNTEAFF
TGTGCCAGCAGCATCGAACAGGGAATGAACACTGAAGCTTTCTTT
>TRBJ1-1|TRBV29-1|-|-
CSVATLNTEAFF
TGCAGCGTTGCTACATTGAACACTGAAGCTTTCTTT
>TRBJ2-1|TRBV4-3|-|TRBD2
CASSQDTSGSYNEQFF
TGCGCCAGCAGCCAAGACACTAGCGGAAGCTACAATGAGCAGTTCTTC
>TRBJ2-7|TRBV27|-|-
CASSNPMRWEQYF
TGTGCCAGCAGTAACCCAATGCGGTGGGAGCAGTACTTC